A single sample gave rise to the 14 T cell receptor beta chains below, sequenced in a study of T cells in Graves' hyperthyroidism and ophthalmopathy. Amplified TCR beta CDR3 regions came from RNA transcripts. With the HTBI primer set, the TCR CDR3 went through a first round of RT-PCR. MiXCR, applied by TCRdb to the multiplex PCR reads, yields one record per CDR3 protein. The sample consists of about 530,000 distinct CDR3 sequences, roughly 18% of them appearing once. The source material was blood. The receptors originated from a woman under 30 with Graves' ophthalmopathy.

This clonotype has just a few counts. The rearrangement uses TRBV4-1 and TRBJ2-7; 8 bases fit TRBD2. CDR1 and CDR2 (germline): MGHRA, YSYEKL. The CDR3 runs 15 residues. V lost 1 base to trimming and J lost 5 bases; unmatched junction nucleotides: 7. CDR3 bases: TGCGCCAGCAGCCAAGTAGTCGGGAGGGCAAACGAGCAGTACTTC. It codes for CASSQVVGRANEQYF.

This clonotype was counted only a few times. This rearrangement joins TRBV5-6 to TRBJ2-2; 10 bases match TRBD1. The germline V gene has CDR1 SGHDT and CDR2 YYEEEE. Trimming took 2 bases from V and 6 from J; bases not matched to a gene: 7. This CDR3 spans 16 amino acids. In nucleotides, the CDR3 is TGTGCCAGCAGCTTCCCGACAGGGGGCAGAGCCGGGGAGCTGTTTTTT. Amino acid sequence: CASSFPTGGRAGELFF.

The genes are TRBV9 and TRBJ2-5; D possibly corresponds to TRBD2 (6 bases). Germline CDR1 is SGDLS and CDR2 is YYNGEE. V dropped 0 bases and J dropped 5 bases, with 14 bases sitting between them. The CDR3 runs 15 residues. The CDR3 DNA sequence: TGTGCCAGCAGCGTAGGGGGAGGCCTTGGGGAGACCCAGTACTTC. Protein: CASSVGGGLGETQYF.

The chain links TRBV29-1 to TRBJ2-7; D is perhaps TRBD2 (5 bases). Trimming pared 0 bases from V and 0 bases from J, leaving 12 bases between. Germline CDR1 SQVTM, CDR2 ANQGSEA. This CDR3 comprises 15 residues. The DNA of the CDR3 is TGCAGCGTTGAAGAAGGAACGGGGATCTCCTACGAGCAGTACTTC. Translated: CSVEEGTGISYEQYF.

The chain uses TRBV6-1 and TRBJ2-6; D ambiguous. The CDR3 is 15 residues long. V was clipped by 2 bases and J by 1 base, with 6 bases between them. Germline V lookup: CDR1 MNHNS, CDR2 SASEGT. CDR3 bases: TGTGCCAGCAGTGAACTCAGGTCTGGGGCCAACGTCCTGACTTTC. Translation: CASSELRSGANVLTF.

Many counts were recorded for this clonotype. The chain has TRBV7-2 and TRBJ2-5; tentative D call: TRBD2 (7 bases). Germline lookup yields CDR1 SGHTA and CDR2 FQGNSA. The V end lost 5 bases, the J end lost 5 bases, and 12 bases lay between the germline ends. The CDR3 extends over 13 amino acids. CDR3 region: CASSRGAGETQYF. CDR3 DNA: TGTGCCAGCAGCCGGGGGGCCGGGGAGACCCAGTACTTC.

This clonotype occurred many times. This chain links TRBV18 with TRBJ1-1, with a possible D match to TRBD1 (6 bases). The CDR3 is 16 amino acids. Per the germline V gene, CDR1 is KGHSH and CDR2 is LQKENI. Trimming shortened V by 2 bases and J by 3 bases, and 16 bases separated the two germline ends. In nucleotides, the CDR3 is TGTGCCAGCTCACCATCTCCCGCAGGGGTGGACACTGAAGCTTTCTTT. Protein product: CASSPSPAGVDTEAFF. The variable domain in full, completed from reference TRBV18 and TRBJ1-1, reads NAGVMQNPRHLVRRRGQEARLRCSPMKGHSHVYWYRQLPEEGLKFMVYLQKENIIDESGMPKERFSAEFPKEGPSILRIQQVVRGDSAAYFCASSPSPAGVDTEAFFGQGTRLTVV.

This clonotype has more than one count but fewer than ten. A read error may produce the germline difference seen at one junction end. The chain employs TRBV27 and TRBJ2-2, with 7 bases identical to TRBD2. Germline-derived CDR1 and CDR2 are MNHEY and SMNVEV (reference sequence). The CDR3 spans 17 residues. CDR3 loop: CAGSLSLLAANTGELFF. The CDR3 DNA reads as TGTGCCGGCAGTTTATCCCTTCTAGCGGCTAACACCGGGGAGCTGTTTTTT.

At least ten counts were recorded for this clonotype. V usage is TRBV2 and J usage is TRBJ1-2, with a tentative D call TRBD1 (5 bases). Per germline, CDR1 SNHLY and CDR2 FYNNEI. V was shortened by 4 bases and J by 2 bases, with 17 bases between the two germline ends. The length of the CDR3 is 16 residues. In nucleotides, the CDR3 is TGTGCCAGCAGTGCCAGGGCAGCCCAGGCGAACTATGGCTACACCTTC. Translating it yields CASSARAAQANYGYTF.

The V gene is TRBV6-1, the J gene TRBJ2-1; TRBD1 matches at 11 bases. The trim removed 5 bases at V and 6 bases at J, leaving 6 bases unmatched. There are 15 residues in the CDR3. CDR1 MNHNS and CDR2 SASEGT come from the germline V gene. CDR3 sequence reads: CASSTSGTGGNEQFF. CDR3 sequence (DNA): TGTGCCAGCAGTACCTCCGGGACAGGGGGCAATGAGCAGTTCTTC.

The DNA for the CDR3 is TGTGCCAGCAGTATTTCAGGGGGCTGGACTGAAGCTTTCTTT. Translation: CASSISGGWTEAFF. The V and J genes are TRBV6-1 and TRBJ1-1; 8 bases line up with TRBD1. This CDR3 has 14 amino acids. Trimming removed 5 bases from V and 5 bases from J; junction bases left unmatched: 7. Germline V CDR1 and CDR2: MNHNS, SASEGT.

This clonotype has a count of ten or more. The chain links TRBV20-1 to TRBJ1-2; maybe TRBD1 (6 bases). Trimming took off 6 bases at V and 2 bases at J, with 10 bases between the two ends. CDR3 size: 12 residues. Germline lookup yields CDR1 DFQATT and CDR2 SNEGSKA (reference sequence). The CDR3 coding sequence is TGCAGTGCGGGAGGGGGAAACTATGGCTACACCTTC. This codes for CSAGGGNYGYTF.

This clonotype has more than one count but fewer than ten. The chain uses TRBV5-6 and TRBJ1-1; TRBD1 is a possible D gene (6 bases). This CDR3 comprises 12 residues. Germline values: CDR1 SGHDT, CDR2 YYEEEE. The germline V and J ends were trimmed by 2 bases and 8 bases, with 10 bases remaining between them. CDR3 protein: CASSLDDREAFF. CDR3 bases: TGTGCCAGCAGCTTAGATGACAGGGAAGCTTTCTTT.

The V and J genes are TRBV3-1 and TRBJ2-1; 7 positions match TRBD2. Germline assignment: CDR1 LGHDT and CDR2 YNNKEL (reference sequence). The ends lost 0 bases at V and 8 bases at J; junction bases unmatched: 10. The CDR3 contains 16 residues. The CDR3 sequence: CASSQEGREIMDEQFF. Here the CDR3 DNA reads TGTGCCAGCAGCCAAGAGGGGCGGGAGATTATGGATGAGCAGTTCTTC.